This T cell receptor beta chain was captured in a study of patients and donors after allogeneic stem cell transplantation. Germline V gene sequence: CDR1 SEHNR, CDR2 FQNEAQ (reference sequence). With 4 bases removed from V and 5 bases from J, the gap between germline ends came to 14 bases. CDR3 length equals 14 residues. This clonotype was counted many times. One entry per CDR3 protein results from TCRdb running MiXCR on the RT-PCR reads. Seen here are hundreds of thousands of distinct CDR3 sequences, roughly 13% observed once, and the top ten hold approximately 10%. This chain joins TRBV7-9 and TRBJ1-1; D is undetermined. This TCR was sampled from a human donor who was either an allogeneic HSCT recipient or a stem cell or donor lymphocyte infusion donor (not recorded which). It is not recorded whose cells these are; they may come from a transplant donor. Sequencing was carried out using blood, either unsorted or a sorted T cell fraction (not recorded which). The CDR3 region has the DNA TGTGCCAGCAGCTCTATACAGATTGGAACTGAAGCTTTCTTT. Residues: CASSSIQIGTEAFF. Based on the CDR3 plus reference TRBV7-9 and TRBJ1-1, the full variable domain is DTGVSQNPRHKITKRGQNVTFRCDPISEHNRLYWYRQTLGQGPEFLTYFQNEAQLEKSRLLSDRFSAERPKGSFSTLEIQRTEQGDSAMYLCASSSIQIGTEAFFGQGTRLTVV.